The 6 T cell receptor beta chains below all came from one sample that was sequenced in a study of glioma-infiltrating T cells listed by TCRdb under 2016. Instrument on record: Illumina MiSeq. The iRepertoire nested amplicon-rescue multiplex PCR (arm-PCR) platform was used to amplify TCR alpha and beta CDR3 regions from RNA. The raw public data were reprocessed by TCRdb itself: fastp quality trimming at Q25, MiXCR clonotype calling, in-frame beta chains only. Here each entry gathers all rows of one CDR3 protein and keeps the most common genes and DNA. Here the sample has about 10,000 distinct CDR3 sequences; approximately 57% occur a single time. The top ten clonotypes cover about 20% of the sample. The sample was glioma tissue, nonneoplastic brain tissue, or PBMCs (not recorded which). These receptors originate from a human donor with low-grade glioma or glioblastoma, undergoing nonglioma brain surgery, or in good health (not recorded which).

Comments on this clonotype: One end of the junction does not line up with germline, which may come from a read error. The rearrangement links TRBV12-5 to TRBJ2-2, with D perhaps matching TRBD1 (6 bases). CDR1 LGHNT and CDR2 FRNRAP come from the germline V gene. The CDR3 runs 16 residues. The CDR3 nucleotides are TGTGCTAGTGTACCCCAGGGGTCTAGGAACATCGGGGAGCTGTTTTTT. Translating it yields CASVPQGSRNIGELFF.

This clonotype was recorded at least ten times. Given a much more abundant clone one base away, this may be a read error. The genes are TRBV6-1 and TRBJ2-7; D ambiguous. Germline V gene lookup returns CDR1 MNHNS and CDR2 SASEGT. This CDR3 is 12 amino acids long. In nucleotides, the CDR3 is TGTGCCGTTGGGCCCCCAGCCTACGGGCAGTACTTC. It specifies CAVGPPAYGQYF.

A note on this clonotype: This likely comes from a read error, as the CDR3 has no conserved phenylalanine or tryptophan at its end. The rearrangement links TRBV19 to TRBJ1-1, with D unresolved. The CDR3 has 13 residues. From germline, CDR1 is LNHDA and CDR2 SQIVND (reference sequence). The CDR3 loop is CASRKGSGTEAFL. DNA of the CDR3: TGTGCTAGTCGGAAAGGGAGTGGGACTGAAGCTTTCTTG.

This clonotype was counted many times. This clone may be a read error of a much larger clone one base away. CDR3 in DNA: TGTGCCAGCAGTACCCCTACGGCGATCTCCTACGAGCAGTACTTC. Translating it yields CASSTPTAISYEQYF. The chain uses TRBV6-2 or TRBV6-3 and TRBJ2-7; D unresolved. CDR3 length: 15 amino acids. Per the germline V gene, CDR1 is MNHEY and CDR2 is SVGEGT. The V gene lost 5 bases and the J gene lost 0 bases, with 14 bases spanning the gap.

This clonotype was seen many times. The chain links TRBV19 to TRBJ2-1, with TRBD2 matching 7 bases. Looked up from germline, CDR1 is LNHDA and CDR2 is SQIVND (reference sequence). Trimming removed 3 bases from V and 5 bases from J; junction bases left unmatched: 4. The CDR3 covers 14 residues. The CDR3, as DNA: TGTGCCAGTAGTATTAGCGGGCCGAACAATGAGCAGTTCTTC. Protein sequence: CASSISGPNNEQFF.

In this sample, this clonotype turned up many times. The J gene is TRBJ2-3, the V gene TRBV5-4; tentatively, D is TRBD1 (5 bases). This CDR3 spans 15 amino acids. The V end was cut by 4 bases, the J end by 0 bases, with 12 bases between. CDR1 SGHNT and CDR2 YYREEE come from the germline V gene (reference sequence). In nucleotides, the CDR3 is TGTGCCAGCAGCCCAAGACAGAGTAGCACAGATACGCAGTATTTT. Protein product: CASSPRQSSTDTQYF. The full variable domain, in which reference TRBV5-4 and TRBJ2-3 provide the parts outside the CDR3, is ETGVTQSPTHLIKTRGQQVTLRCSSQSGHNTVSWYQQALGQGPQFIFQYYREEENGRGNFPPRFSGLQFPNYSSELNVNALELDDSALYLCASSPRQSSTDTQYFGPGTRLTVL.